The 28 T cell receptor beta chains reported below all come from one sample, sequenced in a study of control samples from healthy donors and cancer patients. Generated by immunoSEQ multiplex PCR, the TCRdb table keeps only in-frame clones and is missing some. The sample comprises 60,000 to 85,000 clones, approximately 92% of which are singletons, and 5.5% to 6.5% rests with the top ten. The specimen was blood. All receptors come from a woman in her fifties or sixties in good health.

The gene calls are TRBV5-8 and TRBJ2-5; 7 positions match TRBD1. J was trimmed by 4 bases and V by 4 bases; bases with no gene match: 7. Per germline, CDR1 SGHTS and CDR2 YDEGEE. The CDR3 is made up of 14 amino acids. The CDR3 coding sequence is TGTGCCAGCAGCGTCCCAGGGGGTCGAGAGACCCAGTACTTC. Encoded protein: CASSVPGGRETQYF.

The CDR3 sequence: CAWSRDFVSSPLHF. CDR3 coding DNA: TGTGCCTGGAGCCGGGACTTTGTATCTTCACCCCTCCACTTT. V is TRBV30 and J is TRBJ1-6, with D perhaps matching TRBD1 (5 bases). Germline CDR1 reads GTSNPN; CDR2 reads SVGIG (reference sequence). The CDR3 sequence is 14 residues long. Trimming cost V 3 bases and J 9 bases, with 15 bases left between them.

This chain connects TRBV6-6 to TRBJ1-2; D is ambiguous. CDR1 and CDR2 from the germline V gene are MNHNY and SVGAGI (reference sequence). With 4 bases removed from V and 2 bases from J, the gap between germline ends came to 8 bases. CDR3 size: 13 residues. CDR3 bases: TGTGCCAGCAGTTCGACGGGGAACTATGGCTACACCTTC. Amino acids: CASSSTGNYGYTF.

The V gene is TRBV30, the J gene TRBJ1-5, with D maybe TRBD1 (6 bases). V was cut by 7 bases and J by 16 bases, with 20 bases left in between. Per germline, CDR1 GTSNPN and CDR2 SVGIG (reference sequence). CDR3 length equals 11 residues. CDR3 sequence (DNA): TGTGCCTTTACCCAGGGACACGGCCAACATTTT. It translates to CAFTQGHGQHF.

The CDR3: CASSSGLAGGWTDTQYF. The CDR3 bases are TGCGCCAGCAGCTCCGGGCTAGCGGGAGGGTGGACAGATACGCAGTATTTT. The chain combines TRBV5-1 with TRBJ2-3; 12 nucleotides line up with TRBD2. The CDR3 has 17 residues. V was clipped by 3 bases and J by 3 bases; unmatched bases: 8. In germline, CDR1 is SGHRS, CDR2 YFSETQ.

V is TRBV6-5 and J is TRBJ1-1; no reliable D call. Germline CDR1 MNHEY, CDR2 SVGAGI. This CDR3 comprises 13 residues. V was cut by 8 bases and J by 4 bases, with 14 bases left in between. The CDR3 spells CASSKGWGTEAFF. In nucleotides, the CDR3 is TGTGCCAGCTCCAAGGGATGGGGCACTGAAGCTTTCTTT.

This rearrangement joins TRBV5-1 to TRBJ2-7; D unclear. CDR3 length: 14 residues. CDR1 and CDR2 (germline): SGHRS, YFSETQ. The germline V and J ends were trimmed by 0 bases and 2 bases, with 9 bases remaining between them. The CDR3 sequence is CASSLAGRTYEQYF. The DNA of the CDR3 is TGCGCCAGCAGCTTGGCCGGACGGACCTACGAGCAGTACTTC. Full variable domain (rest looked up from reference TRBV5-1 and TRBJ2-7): KAGVTQTPRYLIKTRGQQVTLSCSPISGHRSVSWYQQTPGQGLQFLFEYFSETQRNKGNFPGRFSGRQFSNSRSEMNVSTLELGDSALYLCASSLAGRTYEQYFGPGTRLTVT.

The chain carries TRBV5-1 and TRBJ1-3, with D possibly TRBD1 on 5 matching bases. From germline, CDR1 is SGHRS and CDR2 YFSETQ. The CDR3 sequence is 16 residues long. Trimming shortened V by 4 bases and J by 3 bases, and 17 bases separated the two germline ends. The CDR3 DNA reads TGCGCCAGCAGCCCCGGGACCCTATTTAGTGGAAACACCATATATTTT. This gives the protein CASSPGTLFSGNTIYF.

The CDR3 loop is CAISNGGLEQYF. The CDR3 nucleotides read TGTGCCATATCGAACGGGGGCCTCGAGCAGTACTTC. The rearrangement joins TRBV27 to TRBJ2-7, with D tentatively TRBD1 or TRBD2 (6 bases each). The V end lost 10 bases, the J end lost 6 bases, and 16 bases lay between the germline ends. CDR1 is MNHEY, CDR2 SMNVEV, per germline (reference sequence). This CDR3 is 12 amino acids long.

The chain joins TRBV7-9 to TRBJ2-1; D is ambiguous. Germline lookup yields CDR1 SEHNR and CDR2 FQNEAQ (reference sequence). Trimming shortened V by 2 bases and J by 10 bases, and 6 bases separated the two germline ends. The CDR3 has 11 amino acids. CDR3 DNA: TGTGCCAGCAGCTTATCAGACGAGCAGTTCTTC. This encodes CASSLSDEQFF.

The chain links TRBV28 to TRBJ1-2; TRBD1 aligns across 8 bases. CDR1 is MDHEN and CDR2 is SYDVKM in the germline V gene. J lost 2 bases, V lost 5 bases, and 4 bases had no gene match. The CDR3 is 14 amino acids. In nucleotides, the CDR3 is TGTGCCAGCAGTCTAAGACAGGGGAACTATGGCTACACCTTC. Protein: CASSLRQGNYGYTF.

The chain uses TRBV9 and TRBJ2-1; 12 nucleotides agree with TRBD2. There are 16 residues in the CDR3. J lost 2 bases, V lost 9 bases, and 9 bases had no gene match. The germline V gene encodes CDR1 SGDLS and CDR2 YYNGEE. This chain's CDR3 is CANGLAGNKTYNEQFF. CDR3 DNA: TGTGCCAACGGACTAGCGGGAAATAAAACCTACAATGAGCAGTTCTTC.

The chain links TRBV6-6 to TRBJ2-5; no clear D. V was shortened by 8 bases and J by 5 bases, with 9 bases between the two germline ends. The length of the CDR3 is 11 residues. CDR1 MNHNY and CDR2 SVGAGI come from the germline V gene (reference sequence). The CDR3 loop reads CASRRKETQYF. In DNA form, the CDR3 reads TGTGCCAGCCGCCGGAAGGAGACCCAGTACTTC.

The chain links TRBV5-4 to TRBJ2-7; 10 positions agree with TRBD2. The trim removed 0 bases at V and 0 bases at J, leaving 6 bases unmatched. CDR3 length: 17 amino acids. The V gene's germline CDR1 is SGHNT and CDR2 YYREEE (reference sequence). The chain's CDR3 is CASSLGTSGISSYEQYF. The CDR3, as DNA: TGTGCCAGCAGCTTGGGTACTAGCGGGATAAGCTCCTACGAGCAGTACTTC.

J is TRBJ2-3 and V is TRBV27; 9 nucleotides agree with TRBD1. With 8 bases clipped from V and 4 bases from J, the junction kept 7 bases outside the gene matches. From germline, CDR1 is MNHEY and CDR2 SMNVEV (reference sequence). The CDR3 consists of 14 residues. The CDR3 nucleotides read TGTGCCAGCGTGACAGGGGGGAGATCAGATACGCAGTATTTT. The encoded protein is CASVTGGRSDTQYF.

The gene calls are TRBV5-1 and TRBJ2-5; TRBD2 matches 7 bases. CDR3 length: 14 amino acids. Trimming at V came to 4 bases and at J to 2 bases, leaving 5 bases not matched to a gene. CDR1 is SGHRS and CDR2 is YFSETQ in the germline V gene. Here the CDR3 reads CASSPGTTQETQYF. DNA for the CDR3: TGCGCCAGCAGCCCCGGGACTACACAAGAGACCCAGTACTTC.

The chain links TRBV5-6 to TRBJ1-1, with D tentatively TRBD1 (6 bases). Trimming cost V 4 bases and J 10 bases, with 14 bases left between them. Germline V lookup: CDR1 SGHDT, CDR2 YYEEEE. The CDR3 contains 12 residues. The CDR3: CASSPLQGVAFF. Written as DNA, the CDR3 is TGTGCCAGCAGCCCCTTACAGGGTGTAGCTTTCTTT.

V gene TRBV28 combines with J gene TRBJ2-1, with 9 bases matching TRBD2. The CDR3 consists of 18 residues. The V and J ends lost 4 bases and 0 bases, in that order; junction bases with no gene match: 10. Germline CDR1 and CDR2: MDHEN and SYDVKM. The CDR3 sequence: CASSSVLAGWSSYNEQFF. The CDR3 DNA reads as TGTGCCAGCAGTTCGGTTCTAGCGGGATGGAGCTCCTACAATGAGCAGTTCTTC.

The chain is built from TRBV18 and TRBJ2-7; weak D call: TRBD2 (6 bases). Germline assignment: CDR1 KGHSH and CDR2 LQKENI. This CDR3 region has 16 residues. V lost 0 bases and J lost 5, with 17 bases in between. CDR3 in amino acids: CASSPPDTAGTHEQYF. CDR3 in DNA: TGTGCCAGCTCACCACCGGACACCGCGGGGACCCACGAGCAGTACTTC.

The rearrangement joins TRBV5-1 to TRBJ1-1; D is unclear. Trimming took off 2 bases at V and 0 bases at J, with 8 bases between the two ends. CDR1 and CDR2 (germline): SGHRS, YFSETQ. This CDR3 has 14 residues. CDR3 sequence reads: CASSFTSMNTEAFF. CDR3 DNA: TGCGCCAGCAGCTTCACCAGCATGAACACTGAAGCTTTCTTT.

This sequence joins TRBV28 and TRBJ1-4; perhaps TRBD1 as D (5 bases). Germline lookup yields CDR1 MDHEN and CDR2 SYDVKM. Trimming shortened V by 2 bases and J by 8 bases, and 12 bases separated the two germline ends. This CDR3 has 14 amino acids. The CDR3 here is CASSLTRVTEKLFF. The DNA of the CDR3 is TGTGCCAGCAGTTTAACCAGGGTTACGGAAAAACTGTTTTTT.

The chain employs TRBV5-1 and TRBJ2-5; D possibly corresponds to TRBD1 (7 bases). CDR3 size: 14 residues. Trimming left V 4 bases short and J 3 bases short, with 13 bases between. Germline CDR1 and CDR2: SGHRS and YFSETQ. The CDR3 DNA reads TGCGCCAGCAGCCCTGGAGGGGGCGAAGAGACCCAGTACTTC. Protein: CASSPGGGEETQYF.

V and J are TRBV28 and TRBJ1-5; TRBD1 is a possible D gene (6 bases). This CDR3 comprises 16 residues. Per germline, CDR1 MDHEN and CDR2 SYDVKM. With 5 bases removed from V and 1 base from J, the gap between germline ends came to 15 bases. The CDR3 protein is CASSRRDISSNQPQHF. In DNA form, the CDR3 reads TGTGCCAGCAGTAGACGGGACATTTCAAGCAATCAGCCCCAGCATTTT.

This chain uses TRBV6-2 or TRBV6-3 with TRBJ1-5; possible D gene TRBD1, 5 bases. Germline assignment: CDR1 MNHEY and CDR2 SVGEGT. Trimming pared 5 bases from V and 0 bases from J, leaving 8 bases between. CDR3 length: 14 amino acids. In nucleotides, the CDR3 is TGTGCCAGCAGTAAGACAGTTAGCAATCAGCCCCAGCATTTT. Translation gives CASSKTVSNQPQHF.

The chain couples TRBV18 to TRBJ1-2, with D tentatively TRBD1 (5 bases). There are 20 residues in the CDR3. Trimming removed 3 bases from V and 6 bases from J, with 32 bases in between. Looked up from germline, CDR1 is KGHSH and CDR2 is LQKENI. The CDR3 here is CASSPTAGVGGKKEGDGYTF. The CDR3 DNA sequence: TGTGCCAGCTCACCGACCGCCGGGGTGGGGGGTAAGAAGGAAGGCGATGGCTACACCTTC. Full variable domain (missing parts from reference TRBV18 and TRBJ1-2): NAGVMQNPRHLVRRRGQEARLRCSPMKGHSHVYWYRQLPEEGLKFMVYLQKENIIDESGMPKERFSAEFPKEGPSILRIQQVVRGDSAAYFCASSPTAGVGGKKEGDGYTFGSGTRLTVV.

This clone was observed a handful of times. CDR3: CASSQELAGYEQYF. The CDR3 DNA is TGTGCCAGCAGCCAAGAGCTAGCGGGATACGAGCAGTACTTC. This chain links TRBV4-2 with TRBJ2-7; 9 bases agree with TRBD2. With V trimmed by 0 bases and J by 4 bases, 1 base remained unmatched. The CDR3 is made up of 14 amino acids. CDR1 LGHNA and CDR2 YNFKEQ come from the germline V gene.

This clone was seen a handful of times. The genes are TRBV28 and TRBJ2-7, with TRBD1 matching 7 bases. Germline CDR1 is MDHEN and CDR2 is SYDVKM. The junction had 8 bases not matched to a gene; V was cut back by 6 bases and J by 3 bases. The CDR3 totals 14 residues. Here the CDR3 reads CASSDGTVLYEQYF. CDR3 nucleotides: TGTGCCAGCAGCGACGGGACAGTACTCTACGAGCAGTACTTC.

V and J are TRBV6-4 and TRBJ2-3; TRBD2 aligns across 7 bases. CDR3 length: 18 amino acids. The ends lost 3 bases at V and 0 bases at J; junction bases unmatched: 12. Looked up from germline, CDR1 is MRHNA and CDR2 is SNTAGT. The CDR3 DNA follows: TGTGCCAGCAGTGAAAGTCTAGGGGAGGGCCCAAGCACAGATACGCAGTATTTT. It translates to CASSESLGEGPSTDTQYF.